This TCR beta chain was captured by sequencing in a study of cytomegalovirus exposure and HLA in healthy donors. Study in general: Counted in an early data release were some 81 million unique TCRs from HLA-typed donors.

The PCR contained 60 Vbeta and 13 Jbeta primers. Produced via immunoSEQ multiplex PCR; TCRdb's table is partial and in-frame only. The sample includes under 200,000 clones, approximately 77% of them seen just once. The sequence was obtained from a man aged 30-40 years in good health and CMV-seropositive. Specimen: PBMCs.

CDR3 coding DNA: TGTGCCGGATCAGGACAGGGGGCTTCACCCCTCCACTTT. Its protein product is CAGSGQGASPLHF. The rearrangement uses TRBV30 and TRBJ1-6; 11 bases match TRBD1. Germline CDR1 and CDR2: GTSNPN and SVGIG (reference sequence). CDR3 size: 13 residues. Trimming cost V 8 bases and J 9 bases; bases outside gene matches: 6. Using reference TRBV30 and TRBJ1-6 for the parts outside the CDR3, the full variable domain is SQTIHQWPATLVQPVGSPLSLECTVEGTSNPNLYWYRQAAGRGLQLLFYSVGIGQISSEVPQNLSASRPQDRQFILSSKKLLLSDSGFYLCAGSGQGASPLHFGNGTRLTVT.